The present T cell receptor beta chain was sequenced within a study of Graves' ophthalmopathy and Graves' hyperthyroidism. Turning to the study itself: The blood sample was drawn at first diagnosis and before any treatment.

With V trimmed by 5 bases and J by 4 bases, 6 bases remained unmatched. Per the germline V gene, CDR1 is SQVTM and CDR2 is ANQGSEA. The length of the CDR3 is 14 residues. RNA transcripts served as template for amplifying TCR beta CDR3 sequences. The library came from an HTBI-primed first-round RT-PCR and a second-round multiplex PCR. Each CDR3 protein is one row after TCRdb ran MiXCR on the multiplex PCR reads. Among hundreds of thousands of distinct CDR3 sequences listed, roughly 21% were seen once. This clonotype has ten or more counts. The clonotype was recovered from a woman in her forties or fifties with Graves' ophthalmopathy. Sequenced sample: peripheral blood. The chain combines TRBV29-1 with TRBJ1-2; TRBD1 matches 11 bases. The CDR3 DNA reads TGCAGCGTTCTTGGGACAGGGGGGAGCTATGGCTACACCTTC. Encoded protein: CSVLGTGGSYGYTF. Full variable domain (remainder filled in from reference TRBV29-1 and TRBJ1-2): SAVISQKPSRDICQRGTSLTIQCQVDSQVTMMFWYRQQPGQSLTLIATANQGSEATYESGFVIDKFPISRPNLTFSTLTVSNMSPEDSSIYLCSVLGTGGSYGYTFGSGTRLTVV.